The entry below describes one T cell receptor (beta chain). Original data processing: Amplification of reference gene primers was used by the study to estimate nucleated cell counts. The method was immunoSEQ multiplex PCR; TCRdb's version includes in-frame clones alone and lacks a portion of them. The V and J calls and the clone size are those of that table, but D and trimming were determined from the DNA. This table holds just under 350,000 clones, roughly 89% found once. This sample was taken from a study of blood T cell repertoires in COVID-19. Overall study context: Material from acute and convalescent COVID-19 was sourced from the United States, Italy and Spain. Sources were T cells, B-cell-depleted T cells, or PBMCs; the material itself was cDNA or gDNA.

Germline-derived CDR1 and CDR2 are SEHNR and FQNEAQ (reference sequence). This CDR3 region has 16 residues. The V segment lost 5 bases and the J segment 5 bases; nucleotides outside the gene matches: 13. Material: peripheral blood. The origin of this receptor is a woman in her late teens or twenties who had recovered from COVID-19. The chain links TRBV7-9 to TRBJ2-5; 8 bases match TRBD2. CDR3 region: CASSRPPGTRVETQYF. The CDR3, as DNA: TGTGCCAGCAGCCGACCTCCCGGGACTAGGGTCGAGACCCAGTACTTC.